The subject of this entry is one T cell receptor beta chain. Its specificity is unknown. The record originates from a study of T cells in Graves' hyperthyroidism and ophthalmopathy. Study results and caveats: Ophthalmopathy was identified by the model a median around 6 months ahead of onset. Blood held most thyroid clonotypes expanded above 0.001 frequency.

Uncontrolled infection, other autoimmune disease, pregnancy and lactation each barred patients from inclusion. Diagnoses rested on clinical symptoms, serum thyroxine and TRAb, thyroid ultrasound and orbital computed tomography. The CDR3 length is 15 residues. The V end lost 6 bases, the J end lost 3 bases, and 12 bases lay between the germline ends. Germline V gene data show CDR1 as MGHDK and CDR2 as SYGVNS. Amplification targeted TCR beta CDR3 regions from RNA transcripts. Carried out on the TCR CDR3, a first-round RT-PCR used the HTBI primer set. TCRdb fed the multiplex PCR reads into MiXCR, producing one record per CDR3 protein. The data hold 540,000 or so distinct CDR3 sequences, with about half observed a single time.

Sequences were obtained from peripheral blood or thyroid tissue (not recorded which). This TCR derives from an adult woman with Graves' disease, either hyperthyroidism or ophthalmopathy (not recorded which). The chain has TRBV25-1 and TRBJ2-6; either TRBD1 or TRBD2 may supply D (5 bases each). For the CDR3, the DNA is TGTGCCAGCAGCGGGACGGTAGGTGGGGCCAACGTCCTGACTTTC. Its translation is CASSGTVGGANVLTF.